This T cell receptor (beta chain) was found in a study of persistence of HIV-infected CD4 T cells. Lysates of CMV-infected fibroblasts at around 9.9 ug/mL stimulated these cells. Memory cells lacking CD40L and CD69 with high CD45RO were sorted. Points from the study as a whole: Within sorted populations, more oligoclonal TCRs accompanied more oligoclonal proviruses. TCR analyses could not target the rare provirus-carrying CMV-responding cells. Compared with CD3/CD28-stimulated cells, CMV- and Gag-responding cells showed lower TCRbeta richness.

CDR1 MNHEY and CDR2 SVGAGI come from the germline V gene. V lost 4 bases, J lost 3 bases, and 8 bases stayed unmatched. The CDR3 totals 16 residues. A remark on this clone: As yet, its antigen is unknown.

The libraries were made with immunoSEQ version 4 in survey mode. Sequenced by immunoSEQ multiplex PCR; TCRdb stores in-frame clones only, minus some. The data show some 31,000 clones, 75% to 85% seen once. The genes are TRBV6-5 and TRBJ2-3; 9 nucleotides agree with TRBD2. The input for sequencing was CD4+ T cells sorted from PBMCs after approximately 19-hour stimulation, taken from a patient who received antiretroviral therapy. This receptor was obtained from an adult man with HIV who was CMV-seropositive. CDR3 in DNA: TGTGCCAGCAGTTGGGTAGGCGGGGGGGCAACAGATACGCAGTATTTT. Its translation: CASSWVGGGATDTQYF.